One and the same sample provided the 17 T cell receptor beta chains below, sequenced in a study of T cell clonality in common variable immunodeficiency. Repertoires were generated with immunoSEQ multiplex PCR, while TCRdb's copy carries only in-frame clones and drops some. The sample shows approximately 81,000 clones, none of them appearing just once. The sequenced material came from peripheral blood mononuclear cells. These receptor sequences come from a person aged 18 to 75 in good health.

This clone was seen many times. The CDR3 sequence: CASSRETGGFTEAFF. The DNA read from the CDR3 is TGTGCCAGCAGCAGAGAGACAGGGGGATTCACTGAA. The genes are TRBV7-6 and TRBJ1-1, with 9 bases identical to TRBD1. The sequenced fragment ends 3 residues before the CDR3 boundary, so the rest is inferred from the germline J gene. The J segment lost 4 bases and the V segment lost 5 bases, leaving 8 bases of the junction unmatched. The CDR3 length is 15 residues. CDR1 and CDR2 from the germline V gene are SGHVS and FNYEAQ.

Worth noting for this clone: The read finishes 3 residues shy of the CDR3 end, and the germline J gene is used to complete it. The rearrangement joins TRBV2 to TRBJ1-1, with 7 positions matching TRBD1. Germline values: CDR1 SNHLY, CDR2 FYNNEI. The CDR3 is 15 amino acids. The junction had 11 bases not matched to a gene; V was cut back by 7 bases and J by 3 bases. The sequenced part of the CDR3 DNA is TGTGCCAGCAAATGGGGAGGGGGCCTTGACACTGAA. As protein: CASKWGGGLDTE. The CDR3 in its entirety is CASKWGGGLDTEAFF.

This clone was seen at least ten times. The read comes to an end 3 residues before the CDR3 does, leaving the germline J gene to fill in the end. J is TRBJ2-1 and V is TRBV12-3 or TRBV12-4; 8 bases fit TRBD2. The trim removed 6 bases at V and 5 bases at J, leaving 6 bases unmatched. CDR3 size: 14 residues. Incomplete CDR3 DNA: TGTGCCAGCAGGAGCGGGAGACGGGACAATGAG. It translates to CASRSGRRDNE. The whole CDR3 sequence is CASRSGRRDNEQFF.

This clone was counted ten times or more. The read is 3 residues too short to cover the CDR3 end, so that end is filled in from the germline J gene. The chain is built from TRBV7-2 and TRBJ2-7; possible D gene TRBD2, 6 bases. Trimming took 4 bases from V and 2 from J, leaving 15 bases between them. CDR1 SGHTA and CDR2 FQGNSA come from the germline V gene. The CDR3 loop spans 15 amino acids. The CDR3: CASSSRPGDAYEQYF. CDR3 DNA (partial): TGTGCCAGCAGCTCCCGTCCGGGGGACGCCTACGAG. The variable domain in full, completed from reference TRBV7-2 and TRBJ2-7, reads GAGVSQSPSNKVTEKGKDVELRCDPISGHTALYWYRQSLGQGLEFLIYFQGNSAPDKSGLPSDRFSAERTGGSVSTLTIQRTQQEDSAVYLCASSSRPGDAYEQYFGPGTRLTVT.

This clone has at least ten counts. Read sequence stops 3 residues before the CDR3 end, and the germline J gene provides the missing end. The rearrangement joins TRBV20-1 to TRBJ2-3; no reliable D call. Germline values: CDR1 DFQATT, CDR2 SNEGSKA (reference sequence). This CDR3 comprises 11 residues. Trimming removed 6 bases from V and 6 bases from J, with 10 bases in between. CDR3 amino acids: CSAPLGDTQYF. The CDR3 bases that were read are TGCAGTGCGCCTTTAGGGGATACG.

This clone was picked up many times. The read gets to within 3 residues of the CDR3 end, and the germline J gene fills in the rest. The chain joins TRBV6-1 to TRBJ2-5; maybe TRBD1 (6 bases). The CDR3 is 16 residues long. CDR1 and CDR2 (germline): MNHNS, SASEGT. With 4 bases removed from V and 5 bases from J, the gap between germline ends came to 20 bases. The CDR3 reads CASSGDKTTLGETQYF. The CDR3 DNA, read in part, is TGTGCCAGCAGTGGGGACAAAACGACGCTCGGGGAGACC.

At least ten counts were recorded for this clone. The read comes to an end 3 residues before the CDR3 does, leaving the germline J gene to fill in the end. V and J are TRBV5-4 and TRBJ2-5; D gene ambiguous. Per the germline V gene, CDR1 is SGHNT and CDR2 is YYREEE (reference sequence). Trimming pared 0 bases from V and 2 bases from J, leaving 5 bases between. The CDR3 is made up of 13 amino acids. The covered CDR3 bases are TGTGCCAGCAGCTTGGACAGACAAGAGACC. Translation gives CASSLDRQET. From start to end, the CDR3 is CASSLDRQETQYF.

The sample holds many counts of this clone. The CDR3 extends 3 residues past the end of the read, so its final part is completed from the germline J gene. The V call is TRBV20-1, the J call TRBJ1-3; tentatively, D is TRBD1 (6 bases). Germline CDR1 reads DFQATT; CDR2 reads SNEGSKA (reference sequence). The V gene lost 3 bases and the J gene lost 1 base, with 16 bases spanning the gap. This CDR3 contains 16 residues. Partial CDR3 DNA: TGCAGTGCTAGCCGAGACAGGAGCCCATCTGGAAACACC. It yields the protein CSASRDRSPSGNT. In full, the CDR3 is CSASRDRSPSGNTIYF.

This clone was picked up many times. Read sequence stops 3 residues before the CDR3 end, and the germline J gene provides the missing end. The V gene is TRBV5-4, the J gene TRBJ2-7; 7 nucleotides align to TRBD2. This CDR3 region has 12 residues. Germline V gene data show CDR1 as SGHNT and CDR2 as YYREEE (reference sequence). V lost 4 bases, J lost 3 bases, and 1 base stayed unmatched. The CDR3 region is CASSRDYYEQYF. The sequenced part of the CDR3 DNA is TGTGCCAGCAGCCGGGACTACTACGAG.

This clone has at least ten counts. The part of the CDR3 DNA that was read is TGCAGTGCTTGGACAGGGGAGGGAGGC. As protein: CSAWTGEGG. The complete CDR3 protein is CSAWTGEGGYTF. V usage is TRBV20-1 and J usage is TRBJ1-2; TRBD1 matches 9 bases. The read is 3 residues too short to cover the CDR3 end, so that end is filled in from the germline J gene. Germline V CDR1 and CDR2: DFQATT, SNEGSKA (reference sequence). CDR3 length: 12 amino acids.

This clone occurred a few times. Coverage ceases 3 residues before the CDR3 finishes, and the germline J gene fills in the end. V usage is TRBV5-6 and J usage is TRBJ2-3; 8 bases are shared with TRBD1. The V segment lost 6 bases and the J segment 0 bases; nucleotides outside the gene matches: 6. The V gene's germline CDR1 is SGHDT and CDR2 YYEEEE. This CDR3 region has 15 residues. The CDR3 sequence is CASKRTGKSTDTQYF. The CDR3 DNA, read in part, is TGTGCCAGCAAGCGGACAGGGAAAAGCACAGATACG.

There are many counts of this clone. The covered CDR3 bases are TGTGCCAGTACGCACGGTATACAGCCC. This sequence encodes CASTHGIQP. From start to end, the CDR3 is CASTHGIQPQHF. The chain is built from TRBV19 and TRBJ1-5; D gene uncertain. The CDR3 goes on 3 residues after the read ends, and that part is filled in from the germline J gene. Germline V gives CDR1 LNHDA, CDR2 SQIVND (reference sequence). The CDR3 extends over 12 amino acids. The V end was cut by 7 bases, the J end by 7 bases, with 11 bases between.

This clone was seen at least ten times. The read finishes 3 residues shy of the CDR3 end, and the germline J gene is used to complete it. This chain uses TRBV6-2 or TRBV6-3 with TRBJ1-1, with D perhaps matching TRBD1 (6 bases). CDR3 length equals 14 residues. Germline CDR1 is MNHEY and CDR2 is SVGEGT. Trimming removed 6 bases from V and 0 bases from J, with 11 bases in between. CDR3 amino acids: CASRAGVMNTEAFF. CDR3 bases read: TGTGCCAGCAGGGCAGGGGTCATGAACACTGAA.

The table lists this clone with many counts. Sequencing ends 3 residues short of the CDR3 end; the germline J gene provides the rest. The V call is TRBV7-3, the J call TRBJ2-2, with TRBD2 matching 7 bases. Germline V lookup: CDR1 SGHTA, CDR2 FQGTGA. With V trimmed by 2 bases and J by 5 bases, 8 bases remained unmatched. The CDR3 covers 16 residues. CDR3 sequence: CASSLRASGVTGELFF. The CDR3 DNA, read in part, is TGTGCCAGCAGCTTACGGGCTAGCGGCGTTACCGGGGAG.

This clone has ten or more counts. The observed sequence ends 3 residues before the CDR3 terminus, with the missing tail filled in from the germline J gene. The V call is TRBV10-3, the J call TRBJ2-5; D possibly corresponds to TRBD1 (6 bases). The ends were cut back, 0 bases at V and 4 bases at J, with 9 bases in the middle. Germline lookup yields CDR1 ENHRY and CDR2 SYGVKD. CDR3 size: 14 residues. The CDR3 DNA, read in part, is TGTGCCATCAGTGAGTCGGGGACACCAGAGACC. It specifies CAISESGTPET. The whole CDR3 sequence reads CAISESGTPETQYF.

This clone has a count of ten or more. The read comes to an end 3 residues before the CDR3 does, leaving the germline J gene to fill in the end. The chain carries TRBV5-6 and TRBJ2-7; D is undetermined. CDR3 length: 13 amino acids. CDR1 and CDR2 from the germline V gene are SGHDT and YYEEEE. Trimming pared 2 bases from V and 1 base from J, leaving 7 bases between. The CDR3 bases that were read are TGTGCCAGCAGCTTTCCCGTTTCCTACGAG. Protein sequence: CASSFPVSYE. The entire CDR3 protein reads CASSFPVSYEQYF.

At least ten counts were recorded for this clone. The read is 3 residues too short to cover the CDR3 end, so that end is filled in from the germline J gene. This chain connects TRBV11-2 to TRBJ2-2; no definite D call. Looked up from germline, CDR1 is SGHAT and CDR2 is FQNNGV. The CDR3 totals 13 residues. V gave up 9 bases and J gave up 1 base, with 9 bases separating them. The chain's CDR3 is CASPLENTGELFF. The CDR3 bases that were read are TGTGCCAGTCCATTAGAGAACACCGGGGAG.